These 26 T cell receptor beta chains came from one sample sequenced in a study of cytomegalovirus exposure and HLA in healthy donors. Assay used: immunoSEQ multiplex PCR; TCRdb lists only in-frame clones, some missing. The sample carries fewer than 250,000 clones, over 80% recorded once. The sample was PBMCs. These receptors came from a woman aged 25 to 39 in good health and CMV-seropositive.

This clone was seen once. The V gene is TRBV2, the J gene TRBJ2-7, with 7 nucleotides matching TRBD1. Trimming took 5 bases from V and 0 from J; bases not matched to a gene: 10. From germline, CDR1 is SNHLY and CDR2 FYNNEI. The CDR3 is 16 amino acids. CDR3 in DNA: TGTGCCAGCAGTATCCACGGCAGGGGGTTCTCCTACGAGCAGTACTTC. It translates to CASSIHGRGFSYEQYF. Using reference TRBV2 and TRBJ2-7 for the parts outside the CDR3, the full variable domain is EPEVTQTPSHQVTQMGQEVILRCVPISNHLYFYWYRQILGQKVEFLVSFYNNEISEKSEIFDDQFSVERPDGSNFTLKIRSTKLEDSAMYFCASSIHGRGFSYEQYFGPGTRLTVT.

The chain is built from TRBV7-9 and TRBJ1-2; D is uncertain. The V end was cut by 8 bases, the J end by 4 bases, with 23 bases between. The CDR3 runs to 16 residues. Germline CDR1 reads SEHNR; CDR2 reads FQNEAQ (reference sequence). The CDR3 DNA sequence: TGTGCCAGCGACCCCTTCAGGACCGCCGTACCCTATGGCTACACCTTC. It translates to CASDPFRTAVPYGYTF.

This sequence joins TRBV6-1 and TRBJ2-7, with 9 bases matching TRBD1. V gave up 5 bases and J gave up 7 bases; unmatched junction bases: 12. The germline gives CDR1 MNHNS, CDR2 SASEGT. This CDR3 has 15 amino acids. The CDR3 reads CASSPLGTGTGEQYF. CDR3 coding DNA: TGTGCCAGCAGTCCACTCGGGACAGGGACGGGAGAGCAGTACTTC.

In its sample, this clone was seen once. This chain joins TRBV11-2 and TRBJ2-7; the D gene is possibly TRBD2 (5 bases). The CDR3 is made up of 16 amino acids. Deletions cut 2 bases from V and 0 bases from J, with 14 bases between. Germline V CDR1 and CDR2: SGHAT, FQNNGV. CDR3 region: CASSLSMAGGSYEQYF. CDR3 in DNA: TGTGCCAGCAGCTTAAGTATGGCGGGTGGCTCCTACGAGCAGTACTTC.

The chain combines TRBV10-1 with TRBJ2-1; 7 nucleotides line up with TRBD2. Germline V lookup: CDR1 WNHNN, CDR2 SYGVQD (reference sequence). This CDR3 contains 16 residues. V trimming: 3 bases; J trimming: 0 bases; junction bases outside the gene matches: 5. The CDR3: CASSDLAASSYNEQFF. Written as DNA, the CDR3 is TGCGCCAGCAGTGACCTAGCGGCGAGCTCCTACAATGAGCAGTTCTTC.

The CDR3 region has the DNA TGTGCCATCAAGGACGGATGGGTATTAGGTGGCACTGAAGCTTTCTTT. As protein: CAIKDGWVLGGTEAFF. V gene TRBV10-3 combines with J gene TRBJ1-1, with D unresolved. Germline loops: CDR1 ENHRY, CDR2 SYGVKD. The CDR3 covers 16 residues. Deletions cut 7 bases from V and 4 bases from J, with 22 bases between.

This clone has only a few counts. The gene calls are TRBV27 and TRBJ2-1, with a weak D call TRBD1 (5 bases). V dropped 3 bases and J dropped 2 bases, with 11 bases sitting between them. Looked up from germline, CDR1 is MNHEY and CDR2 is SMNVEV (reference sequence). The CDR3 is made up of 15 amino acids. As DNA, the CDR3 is TGTGCCAGCAGTTTTCTGTCAGGGACCTACAATGAGCAGTTCTTC. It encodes CASSFLSGTYNEQFF.

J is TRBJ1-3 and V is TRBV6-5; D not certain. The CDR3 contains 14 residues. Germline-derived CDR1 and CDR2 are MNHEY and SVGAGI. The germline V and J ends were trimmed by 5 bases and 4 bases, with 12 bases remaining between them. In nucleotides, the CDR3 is TGTGCCAGCAGTCTTCTCGGTAGGGGAAACACCATATATTTT. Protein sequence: CASSLLGRGNTIYF.

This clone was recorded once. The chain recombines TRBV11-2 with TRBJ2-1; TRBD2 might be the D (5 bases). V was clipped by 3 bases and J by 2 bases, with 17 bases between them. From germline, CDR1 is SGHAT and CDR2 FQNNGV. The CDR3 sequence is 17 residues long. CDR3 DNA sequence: TGTGCCAGCAGCTTTATTGGAGCGGAGGCGGCCTACAATGAGCAGTTCTTC. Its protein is CASSFIGAEAAYNEQFF.

This chain's CDR3 is CSVEDWEANTEAFF. The CDR3 DNA follows: TGCAGCGTTGAAGATTGGGAAGCGAACACTGAAGCTTTCTTT. The rearrangement uses TRBV29-1 and TRBJ1-1; no definite D call. The germline V gene has CDR1 SQVTM and CDR2 ANQGSEA. The CDR3 contains 14 residues. Trimming cost V 0 bases and J 1 base, with 9 bases left between them.

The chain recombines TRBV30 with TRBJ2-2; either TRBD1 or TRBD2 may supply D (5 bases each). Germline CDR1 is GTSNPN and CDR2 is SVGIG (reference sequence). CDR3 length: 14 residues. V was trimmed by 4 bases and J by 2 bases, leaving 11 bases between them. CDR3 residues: CAWTPGRNTGELFF. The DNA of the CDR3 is TGTGCCTGGACCCCGGGACGCAACACCGGGGAGCTGTTTTTT.

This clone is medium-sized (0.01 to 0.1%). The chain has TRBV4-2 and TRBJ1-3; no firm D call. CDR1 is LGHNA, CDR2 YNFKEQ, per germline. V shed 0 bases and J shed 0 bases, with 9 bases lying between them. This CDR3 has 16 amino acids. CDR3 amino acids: CASSQDPEGSGNTIYF. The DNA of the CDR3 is TGTGCCAGCAGCCAAGACCCGGAGGGCTCTGGAAACACCATATATTTT.

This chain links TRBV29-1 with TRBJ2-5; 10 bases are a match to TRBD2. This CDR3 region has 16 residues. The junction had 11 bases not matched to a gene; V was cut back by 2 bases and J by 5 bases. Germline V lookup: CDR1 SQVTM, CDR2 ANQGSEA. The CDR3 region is CSVEFPSGSSGETQYF. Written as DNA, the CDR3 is TGCAGCGTTGAATTCCCTAGCGGGAGTTCAGGGGAGACCCAGTACTTC.

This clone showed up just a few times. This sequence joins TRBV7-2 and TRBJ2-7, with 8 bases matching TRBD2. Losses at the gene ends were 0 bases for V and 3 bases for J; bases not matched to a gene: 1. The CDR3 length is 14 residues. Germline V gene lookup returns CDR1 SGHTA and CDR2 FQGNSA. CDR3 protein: CASSLAGTSYEQYF. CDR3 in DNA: TGTGCCAGCAGCTTAGCGGGGACTAGCTACGAGCAGTACTTC.

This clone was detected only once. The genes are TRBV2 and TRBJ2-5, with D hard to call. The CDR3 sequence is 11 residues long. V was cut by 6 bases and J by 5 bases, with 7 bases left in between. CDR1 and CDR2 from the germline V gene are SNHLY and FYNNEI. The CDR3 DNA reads TGTGCCAGCAGGCAAGAGGAGACCCAGTACTTC. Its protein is CASRQEETQYF.

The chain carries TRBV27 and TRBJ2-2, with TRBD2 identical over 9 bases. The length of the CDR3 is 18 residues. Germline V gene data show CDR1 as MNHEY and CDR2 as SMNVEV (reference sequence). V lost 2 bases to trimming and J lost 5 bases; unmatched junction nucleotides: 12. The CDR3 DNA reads TGTGCCAGCAGTTTAAGGGGCGGGAGGGCCATTTGGACCGGGGAGCTGTTTTTT. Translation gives CASSLRGGRAIWTGELFF.

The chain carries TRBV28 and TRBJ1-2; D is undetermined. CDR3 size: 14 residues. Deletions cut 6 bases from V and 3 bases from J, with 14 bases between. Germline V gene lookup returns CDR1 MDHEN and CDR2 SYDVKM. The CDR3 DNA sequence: TGTGCCAGCAGCCCCCCAGGTTGGGACTATGGCTACACCTTC. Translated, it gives CASSPPGWDYGYTF.

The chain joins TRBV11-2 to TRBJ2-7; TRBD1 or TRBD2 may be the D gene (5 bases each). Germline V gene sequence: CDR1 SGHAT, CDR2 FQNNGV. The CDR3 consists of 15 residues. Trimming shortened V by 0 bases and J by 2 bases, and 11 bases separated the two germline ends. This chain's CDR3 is CASSLDYPGPYEQYF. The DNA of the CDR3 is TGTGCCAGCAGCTTAGATTACCCGGGGCCCTACGAGCAGTACTTC.

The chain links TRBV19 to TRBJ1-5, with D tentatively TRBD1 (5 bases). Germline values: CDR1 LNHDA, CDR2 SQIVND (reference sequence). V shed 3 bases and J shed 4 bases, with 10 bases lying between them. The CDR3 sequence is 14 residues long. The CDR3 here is CASSMVRGNQPQHF. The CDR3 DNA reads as TGTGCCAGTAGTATGGTACGGGGGAATCAGCCCCAGCATTTT.

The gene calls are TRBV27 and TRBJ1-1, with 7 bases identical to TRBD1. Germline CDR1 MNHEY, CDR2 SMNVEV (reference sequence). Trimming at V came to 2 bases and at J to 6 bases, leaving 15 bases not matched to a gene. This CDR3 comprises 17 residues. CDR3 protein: CASSLRGERTGDPEAFF. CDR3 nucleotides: TGTGCCAGCAGTTTACGGGGGGAAAGAACAGGGGACCCTGAAGCTTTCTTT.

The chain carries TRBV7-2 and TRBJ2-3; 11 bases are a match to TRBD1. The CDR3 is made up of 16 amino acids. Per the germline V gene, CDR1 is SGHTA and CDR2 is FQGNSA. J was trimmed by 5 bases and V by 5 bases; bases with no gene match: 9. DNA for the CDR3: TGTGCCAGCAGCCCCCCGGACAGGGGGCGTCGAGATACGCAGTATTTT. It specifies CASSPPDRGRRDTQYF.

The DNA of the CDR3 is TGTGCCAGCACATTGAACACTGAAGCTTTCTTT. Its protein product is CASTLNTEAFF. The V call is TRBV2, the J call TRBJ1-1; D gene ambiguous. Germline V gene data show CDR1 as SNHLY and CDR2 as FYNNEI. The CDR3 loop spans 11 amino acids. Trimming stripped 7 bases from V and 0 bases from J, with 3 bases between.

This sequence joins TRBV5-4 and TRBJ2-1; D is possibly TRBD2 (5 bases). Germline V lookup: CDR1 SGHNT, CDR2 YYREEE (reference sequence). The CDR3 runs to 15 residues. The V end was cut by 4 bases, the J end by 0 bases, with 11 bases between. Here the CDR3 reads CASSESGDSYNEQFF. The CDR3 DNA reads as TGTGCCAGCAGCGAAAGCGGAGACTCCTACAATGAGCAGTTCTTC.

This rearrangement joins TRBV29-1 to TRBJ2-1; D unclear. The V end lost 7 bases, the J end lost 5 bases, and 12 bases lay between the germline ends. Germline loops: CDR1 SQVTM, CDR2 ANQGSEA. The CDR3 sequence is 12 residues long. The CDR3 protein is CSGRKADNEQFF. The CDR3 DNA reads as TGCAGCGGACGAAAGGCAGACAATGAGCAGTTCTTC.

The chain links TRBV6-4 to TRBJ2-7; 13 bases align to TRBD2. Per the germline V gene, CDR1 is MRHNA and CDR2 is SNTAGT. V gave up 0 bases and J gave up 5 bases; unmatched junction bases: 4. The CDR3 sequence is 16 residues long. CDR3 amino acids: CASSDSGTSGINEQYF. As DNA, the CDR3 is TGTGCCAGCAGTGACTCTGGGACTAGCGGGATCAACGAGCAGTACTTC.

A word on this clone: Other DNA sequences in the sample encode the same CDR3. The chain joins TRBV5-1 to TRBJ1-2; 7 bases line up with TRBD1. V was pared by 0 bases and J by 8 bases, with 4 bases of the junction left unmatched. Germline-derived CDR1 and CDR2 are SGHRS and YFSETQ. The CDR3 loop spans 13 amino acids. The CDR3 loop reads CASSLGQGDGYTF. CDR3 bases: TGCGCCAGCAGCTTGGGCCAGGGGGACGGCTACACCTTC.